This T cell receptor (beta chain) derives from a study of identical twins (dated by TCRdb to the mid-2010s). Context from the whole study: The study deep-sequenced TCR alpha and beta repertoires from monozygotic twins, unrelated adults of various ages and cord blood to test whether fetal clonotypes persist. To rule out contamination, the twin experiments were replicated at different times with different library preparation protocols.

The germline V gene encodes CDR1 ENHRY and CDR2 SYGVKD. The CDR3 holds 16 amino acids from the cysteine to the phenylalanine. Of the read, only the CDR3 DNA is kept; its 48 bases are in frame from base 1. General study outcomes and caveats: Conclusions relied on cross-sectional statistical analysis, since the same donors could not be followed over many years. In monozygotic twins, recombination models systematically underestimated out-of-frame TCR alpha sharing, but the models matched the sharing seen between unrelated individuals. Compared with coincidental sharing between unrelated individuals, out-of-frame TCR alpha sequences shared between twins had an excess of sequences with low generation probability. A weaker excess of twin sharing was found in beta out-of-frame sequences because the signal-to-noise ratio was lowered by fewer shared sequences. Zero-insertion analyses could be partly confounded by invariant T cells such as MAIT and iNKT, although diverse VJ usage argued against such confounding for most clonotypes. Fewer insertions were carried by abundant cord blood beta clonotypes; a weaker similar trend was observed in young adult naive repertoires, while no such trend was observed in memory repertoires.

For this clonotype: There is no known antigen for this receptor. A junction end diverges from the germline sequence, so it may reflect a read error.

All donors were healthy Caucasians. Library method: 5' RACE. Sequencing instrument: Illumina HiSeq 2000. Template switching added a universal primer binding site, and the final cDNA carried a unique molecular identifier that allowed TCR cDNA molecules to be counted accurately. Specific primers in the conserved constant-segment region were used to synthesize first-strand cDNA for the TCR alpha and beta chains. Each cDNA library was double barcoded, with a SMART-Mk sample barcode plus Illumina barcodes, to control for contamination. Two successive PCR steps introduced TruSeq adapter sequences along with Illumina sample barcodes. The Illumina HiSeq platform was used with custom primers to sequence TCR alpha and beta cDNA libraries. The original pipeline was this. MiGEC was used to process raw reads and extract unique molecular identifiers, and MiXCR was used to find CDR3 positions. For each individual, recombination models were inferred using an EM algorithm with the repgenHMM and IGoR tools. The tcR package in R was used for shared clonotype analysis, with sharing normalized by the product of cloneset sizes. Out-of-frame nonproductive sequences were analyzed to study raw recombination free of thymic and clonal selection effects. TCRdb applied fastp at Q25 and MiXCR to the public reads, then kept only in-frame beta chains. Each entry merges the rows of one CDR3 protein and shows their most common DNA and genes. TCRdb's processing, not the authors' own work, is the source of the V and J calls. This sample holds about 1.7 million distinct CDR3 sequences; about 31% were observed only once. In total, the top ten clones hold around 0.3% of the sample.

The chain joins TRBV10-3 to TRBJ1-6; tentative D gene TRBD1, with 6 bases matching. The clonotype was recovered from a newborn girl in good health. Sequencing was done on a sample of cord blood. The sequenced DNA is TGTGCCATCAGTGAGGCTTGGCCAGGGGATAATTCACCCCCCCACTTT. This sequence encodes CAISEAWPGDNSPPHF.